One sample yielded the 29 T cell receptor beta chains listed below, sequenced in a study of vaccination and CD4 T cells after COVID-19. Treatment specified: roughly ten-day PBMC culture with coronavirus spike peptide pools or control peptides (ViraFEST assay). The Oncomine TCR Beta short-read assay sequenced DNA from cultured CD4+ T cells. TCRdb fed the PCR reads into MiXCR, producing one record per CDR3 protein. The sample holds about 25,000 distinct CDR3 sequences, approximately 59% seen once. These TCRs' antigens remain unknown. Material for sequencing was CD4+ T cells from blood, cultured in vitro. The receptors here all came from a human donor who had recovered from COVID-19.

This rearrangement joins TRBV12-3 or TRBV12-4 to TRBJ2-2; D unclear. Trimming took off 9 bases at V and 1 base at J, with 9 bases between the two ends. This CDR3 is built from 13 residues. For the CDR3, the DNA is TGTGCCAGTGGATGGAAGAACACCGGGGAGCTGTTTTTT. This gives the protein CASGWKNTGELFF.

This clonotype was picked up a small number of times. This chain joins TRBV27 and TRBJ1-5; 9 bases line up with TRBD1. The V gene's germline CDR1 is MNHEY and CDR2 SMNVEV (reference sequence). Unmatched junction bases numbered 1, after V lost 6 bases and J lost 4 bases. The CDR3 sequence is 13 residues long. The CDR3 bases are TGTGCCAGCAGGGGGACAGGGAATCAGCCCCAGCATTTT. Amino acid sequence: CASRGTGNQPQHF.

The chain recombines TRBV20-1 with TRBJ2-3; 7 bases agree with TRBD2. Germline trimming cut 3 bases from V and 2 bases from J; bases unmatched to any gene: 5. The CDR3 is 14 residues long. In germline, CDR1 is DFQATT, CDR2 SNEGSKA (reference sequence). CDR3 protein: CSASPSGDTDTQYF. DNA of the CDR3: TGCAGTGCTAGTCCGAGCGGGGACACAGATACGCAGTATTTT.

The table lists this clonotype with a count of one. The chain employs TRBV20-1 and TRBJ2-7; D possibly matches TRBD1 or TRBD2 (6 bases each). V lost 2 bases to trimming and J lost 5 bases, with 13 bases between them. CDR1 is DFQATT, CDR2 SNEGSKA, per germline (reference sequence). CDR3 length: 13 residues. The CDR3 loop reads CSARWLGGHEQYF. In nucleotides, the CDR3 is TGCAGTGCTAGATGGCTAGGGGGGCACGAGCAGTACTTC.

The V and J genes are TRBV6-1 and TRBJ1-1; the match to TRBD1 covers 11 bases. V shed 4 bases and J 9 bases; nucleotides not matched to a gene: 4. The germline V gene has CDR1 MNHNS and CDR2 SASEGT. The CDR3 covers 13 residues. The CDR3 sequence is CASSGTGGSKAFF. In DNA form, the CDR3 reads TGTGCCAGCAGTGGGACAGGGGGCTCTAAAGCTTTCTTT.

The rearrangement links TRBV20-1 to TRBJ1-3; possible D gene TRBD1, 6 bases. The length of the CDR3 is 13 residues. From germline, CDR1 is DFQATT and CDR2 SNEGSKA (reference sequence). V dropped 6 bases and J dropped 2 bases, with 11 bases sitting between them. The CDR3 DNA reads TGCAGTGCAAGGGACAATCCTGGAAACACCATATATTTT. This encodes CSARDNPGNTIYF.

The CDR3 sequence: CASSYRSYEQYF. CDR3 DNA sequence: TGTGCCAGCAGTTACCGTTCCTACGAGCAGTACTTC. The chain is built from TRBV6-2 or TRBV6-3 and TRBJ2-7; the D is unclear. Germline values: CDR1 MNHEY, CDR2 SVGEGT. The CDR3 has 12 amino acids. V was pared by 2 bases and J by 1 base, with 3 bases between.

The chain recombines TRBV11-3 with TRBJ2-3; 8 positions match TRBD1. V lost 5 bases, J lost 2 bases, and 9 bases stayed unmatched. Germline CDR1 SGHNT, CDR2 YENEEA. The CDR3 is made up of 16 amino acids. The CDR3 loop is CASSLDRGRHTDTQYF. Written as DNA, the CDR3 is TGTGCCAGCAGCCTCGACAGGGGAAGGCACACAGATACGCAGTATTTT.

This rearrangement joins TRBV25-1 to TRBJ2-2; D is perhaps TRBD2 (6 bases). This CDR3 is built from 13 residues. The germline CDR1 and CDR2 sequences are MGHDK and SYGVNS. V lost 4 bases and J lost 7, with 10 bases in between. The CDR3: CASSVRGYGELFF. The DNA of the CDR3 is TGTGCCAGCAGTGTCCGGGGGTACGGGGAGCTGTTTTTT. Complete variable domain (other parts from reference TRBV25-1 and TRBJ2-2): EADIYQTPRYLVIGTGKKITLECSQTMGHDKMYWYQQDPGMELHLIHYSYGVNSTEKGDLSSESTVSRIRTEHFPLTLESARPSHTSQYLCASSVRGYGELFFGEGSRLTVL.

The J gene is TRBJ1-1, the V gene TRBV11-3, with 9 bases fitting TRBD1. The CDR3 spans 15 residues. V was pared by 2 bases and J by 2 bases, with 3 bases of the junction left unmatched. Germline-derived CDR1 and CDR2 are SGHNT and YENEEA. The CDR3 spells CASSLTQGANTEAFF. CDR3 nucleotide sequence: TGTGCCAGCAGCTTAACACAGGGGGCCAACACTGAAGCTTTCTTT.

This chain uses TRBV2 with TRBJ1-1, with D hard to call. Germline V lookup: CDR1 SNHLY, CDR2 FYNNEI. The CDR3 is 14 amino acids. V was cut by 2 bases and J by 3 bases, with 10 bases left in between. CDR3 DNA: TGTGCCAGCAGTGAAAGGGTCTTTGACACTGAAGCTTTCTTT. It specifies CASSERVFDTEAFF. Using reference TRBV2 and TRBJ1-1 for the parts outside the CDR3, the full variable domain is EPEVTQTPSHQVTQMGQEVILRCVPISNHLYFYWYRQILGQKVEFLVSFYNNEISEKSEIFDDQFSVERPDGSNFTLKIRSTKLEDSAMYFCASSERVFDTEAFFGQGTRLTVV.

J is TRBJ1-1 and V is TRBV25-1; D is ambiguous. The germline gives CDR1 MGHDK, CDR2 SYGVNS. This CDR3 is built from 11 residues. Trimming shortened V by 6 bases and J by 1 base, and 3 bases separated the two germline ends. The CDR3 reads CASRKNTEAFF. As DNA, the CDR3 is TGTGCCAGCAGAAAGAACACTGAAGCTTTCTTT.

The rearrangement links TRBV7-2 to TRBJ1-1; D might be TRBD1 (6 bases). In germline, CDR1 is SGHTA, CDR2 FQGNSA. This CDR3 contains 17 residues. Trimming took 4 bases from V and 5 from J, leaving 23 bases between them. CDR3 protein: CASSSISRGQRGTEAFF. CDR3 DNA sequence: TGTGCCAGCAGCTCAATTAGTCGAGGACAGCGGGGGACTGAAGCTTTCTTT.

The rearrangement links TRBV24-1 to TRBJ2-5; maybe TRBD2 (5 bases). Trimming took off 4 bases at V and 2 bases at J, with 13 bases between the two ends. CDR1 and CDR2 from the germline V gene are KGHDR and SFDVKD. The CDR3 runs to 15 residues. In nucleotides, the CDR3 is TGTGCCACCAGTGAGGCTACCCGGGAACAAGAGACCCAGTACTTC. Amino acid sequence: CATSEATREQETQYF.

The gene calls are TRBV7-2 and TRBJ1-1; D uncertain. Germline CDR1 SGHTA, CDR2 FQGNSA. This CDR3 has 13 residues. Between the trimmed V and J ends, which lost 4 bases and 4 bases, there was a span of 10 bases. In nucleotides, the CDR3 is TGTGCCAGCAGCTCCTTTCGGATCACTGAAGCTTTCTTT. This translates into CASSSFRITEAFF.

The CDR3 reads CASSSGTFNEKLFF. The CDR3 nucleotides read TGTGCCAGCAGCTCAGGGACATTTAATGAAAAACTGTTTTTT. The chain carries TRBV7-9 and TRBJ1-4, with TRBD1 as a possible D gene (6 bases). CDR3 size: 14 residues. Trimming stripped 4 bases from V and 4 bases from J, with 10 bases between. Germline V gives CDR1 SEHNR, CDR2 FQNEAQ (reference sequence).

V and J are TRBV6-1 and TRBJ1-2; D is perhaps TRBD1 (5 bases). Trimming took 4 bases from V and 5 from J, leaving 14 bases between them. The length of the CDR3 is 14 residues. Germline V gene data show CDR1 as MNHNS and CDR2 as SASEGT. The CDR3 is CASSAGGLRYGYTF. DNA for the CDR3: TGTGCCAGCAGTGCTGGGGGGTTAAGGTATGGCTACACCTTC.

The chain employs TRBV12-3 or TRBV12-4 and TRBJ1-2; D remains ambiguous. V was cut by 6 bases and J by 5 bases, with 13 bases left in between. This CDR3 contains 13 residues. CDR3 coding DNA: TGTGCCAGCAGGTCTCCGGGTCCTTATGGCTACACCTTC. Protein product: CASRSPGPYGYTF.

The chain is built from TRBV9 and TRBJ1-2; D call uncertain. V was trimmed by 0 bases and J by 5 bases, leaving 20 bases between them. This CDR3 comprises 17 residues. Germline CDR1 SGDLS, CDR2 YYNGEE. CDR3 sequence (DNA): TGTGCCAGCAGCGTAGGCGAATCCTCGGTAATCGGGTATGGCTACACCTTC. Translating gives CASSVGESSVIGYGYTF.

The table lists this clonotype with a few counts. The chain couples TRBV24-1 to TRBJ2-3; D unresolved. This CDR3 is 14 amino acids long. Per germline, CDR1 KGHDR and CDR2 SFDVKD. V was shortened by 4 bases and J by 1 base, with 8 bases between the two germline ends. The CDR3 is CATSDSHRTDTQYF. The CDR3 nucleotides read TGTGCCACCAGTGACAGTCACCGCACAGATACGCAGTATTTT.

The chain is built from TRBV6-5 and TRBJ2-2; the D gene is possibly TRBD2 (5 bases). The germline V gene encodes CDR1 MNHEY and CDR2 SVGAGI. The CDR3 consists of 14 residues. V lost 2 bases to trimming and J lost 8 bases, with 12 bases between them. CDR3: CASSYNPGIGELFF. CDR3 DNA: TGTGCCAGCAGTTACAACCCGGGGATAGGGGAGCTGTTTTTT.

The rearrangement joins TRBV6-1 to TRBJ1-2; D unclear. The ends were cut back, 4 bases at V and 5 bases at J, with 8 bases in the middle. Germline-derived CDR1 and CDR2 are MNHNS and SASEGT. There are 12 residues in the CDR3. CDR3 in amino acids: CASSAELYGYTF. DNA of the CDR3: TGTGCCAGCAGTGCGGAGCTGTATGGCTACACCTTC.

This clonotype occurred a few times. The chain couples TRBV6-1 to TRBJ1-2, with a weak D call TRBD1 (5 bases). V was shortened by 5 bases and J by 3 bases, with 16 bases between the two germline ends. This CDR3 is 15 amino acids long. Per germline, CDR1 MNHNS and CDR2 SASEGT. CDR3 loop: CASSRGGDGHYGYTF. The CDR3 nucleotides read TGTGCCAGCAGTCGCGGCGGGGACGGACACTATGGCTACACCTTC.

The chain links TRBV12-3 or TRBV12-4 to TRBJ1-1; no reliable D call. Trimming cost V 9 bases and J 0 bases, with 14 bases left between them. The CDR3 covers 14 residues. The CDR3 reads CASTIDRLNTEAFF. CDR3 DNA sequence: TGTGCCAGTACTATCGACCGATTGAACACTGAAGCTTTCTTT.

The rearrangement uses TRBV9 and TRBJ1-2, with D maybe TRBD1 (5 bases). Germline CDR1 SGDLS, CDR2 YYNGEE. V lost 2 bases and J lost 4, with 9 bases in between. This CDR3 is 13 amino acids long. CDR3 coding DNA: TGTGCCAGCAGCGTCATCCAGGGCTATGGCTACACCTTC. Protein sequence: CASSVIQGYGYTF.

The chain links TRBV5-6 to TRBJ2-7; D might be TRBD1 (6 bases). The CDR3 sequence is 14 residues long. Trimming left V 4 bases short and J 5 bases short, with 16 bases between. Germline V gene sequence: CDR1 SGHDT, CDR2 YYEEEE. The DNA for the CDR3 is TGTGCCAGCAGCCCCGGACAGATTGTCCACGAGCAGTACTTC. Translation gives CASSPGQIVHEQYF.

This chain uses TRBV20-1 with TRBJ2-1; 10 nucleotides match TRBD2. The length of the CDR3 is 14 residues. Germline V gives CDR1 DFQATT, CDR2 SNEGSKA (reference sequence). The ends lost 6 bases at V and 0 bases at J; junction bases unmatched: 2. CDR3 nucleotide sequence: TGCAGTGCGAGACTAGCGGGCTCCTACAATGAGCAGTTCTTC. The encoded protein is CSARLAGSYNEQFF.

As for this clonotype: The limits of the CDR3 on the DNA are not certain, so only TCRdb's listed CDR3 is given. The chain combines TRBV9 with TRBJ1-5; no check of the table's D call, TRBD1, against the DNA was made. Germline CDR1 SGDLS, CDR2 YYNGEE. The CDR3 length equals 23 residues, ends included. The CDR3 spells CASSDTGAASYGYTFGSGQPQHF.

The chain uses TRBV11-2 and TRBJ2-7, with D hard to call. CDR3 size: 14 residues. Trimming stripped 2 bases from V and 5 bases from J, with 13 bases between. Looked up from germline, CDR1 is SGHAT and CDR2 is FQNNGV. This CDR3 is CASSLWSTQDEQYF. In DNA, the CDR3 is TGTGCCAGCAGCTTATGGTCAACACAAGACGAGCAGTACTTC.